The present TCR beta chain was sequenced within a study of T cell responses to AZD1222 COVID-19 vaccine. Study-level points and caveats: Reportedly, nearly half of unique spike TCRs recognized epitopes outside B.1.351/B.1.1.7 mutations. Baseline serostatus was positive in only six AZD1222 recipients.

On this clone: Its antigen is not known.

Profiling relied on immunoSEQ multiplex PCR, and the TCRdb table lists in-frame clones only, not all of them. The repertoire includes roughly 92,000 clones, 90% of them detected once, and about 8% sits in the top ten. The CDR3 covers 16 residues. The source material was peripheral blood, sampled on day 0 of AZD1222 vaccination. The sequence was collected from an adult in good health. The chain combines TRBV12-2 with TRBJ1-6. TRBV12-2 is marked as a pseudogene. CDR3 in amino acids: CASRLAARSYNSPLHF. CDR3 nucleotide sequence: TGTGCAAGTCGCTTAGCCGCGCGATCCTATAATTCACCCCTCCACTTT.